This TCR beta chain was captured by sequencing in a study of blood T cell repertoires in COVID-19. Looking at the study overall: In each case, the material was cDNA or gDNA derived from T cells, B-cell-depleted T cells, or PBMCs.

Method: immunoSEQ multiplex PCR; TCRdb's copy keeps in-frame clones and lacks some. The table has under 45,000 clones, around 90% seen once. This receptor was taken from a woman in her forties with acute or convalescent COVID-19. The sequencing input was peripheral blood.

The CDR3, as DNA: TGTGCCAGCAGCCAGACAGGGGCGCCGAATGAAAAACTGTTTTTT. It encodes CASSQTGAPNEKLFF. The chain carries TRBV5-4 and TRBJ1-4, with 8 bases matching TRBD1. This CDR3 has 15 residues. V lost 4 bases, J lost 5 bases, and 7 bases stayed unmatched. Germline lookup yields CDR1 SGHNT and CDR2 YYREEE (reference sequence).